These 32 T cell receptor beta chains originate from one sample sequenced in a study of T cell clones after liver transplantation. Generated by immunoSEQ multiplex PCR, the TCRdb table keeps only in-frame clones and is missing some. Altogether around 26,000 clones are present, more than 65% being singletons, with the ten largest covering approximately 3%. The specimen was CD4+ T cells from blood, collected before liver transplant. These receptors came from a human donor who received a liver transplant.

This clone was detected only a few times. This CDR3 reads CASSSGPGFQPQHF. The CDR3 DNA follows: TGTGCCAGCAGTTCGGGACCCGGATTTCAGCCCCAGCATTTT. The rearrangement links TRBV5-5 to TRBJ1-5; TRBD1 is a possible D gene (5 bases). V was pared by 5 bases and J by 6 bases, with 15 bases between. CDR1 is SGHKS and CDR2 is YYEKEE in the germline V gene (reference sequence). The CDR3 contains 14 residues.

By sample share, this clone is medium-sized (0.01 to 0.1%). V usage is TRBV18 and J usage is TRBJ1-4; maybe TRBD1 (6 bases). The CDR3 has 14 residues. Germline V gene lookup returns CDR1 KGHSH and CDR2 LQKENI. V dropped 2 bases and J dropped 11 bases, with 15 bases sitting between them. For the CDR3, the DNA is TGTGCCAGCTCACCAAAGATCAGGGGCGATAAACTGTTTTTT. It codes for CASSPKIRGDKLFF.

The J gene is TRBJ1-4, the V gene TRBV6-5; the match to TRBD1 covers 9 bases. Unmatched junction bases numbered 6, after V lost 5 bases and J lost 8 bases. The CDR3 totals 14 residues. Germline loops: CDR1 MNHEY, CDR2 SVGAGI. The CDR3 here is CASSGGQGGEKLFF. DNA of the CDR3: TGTGCCAGCAGTGGGGGACAGGGAGGGGAAAAACTGTTTTTT.

The rearrangement uses TRBV18 and TRBJ2-2; 9 bases align to TRBD2. This CDR3 has 18 amino acids. With 2 bases clipped from V and 1 base from J, the junction kept 8 bases outside the gene matches. The germline gives CDR1 KGHSH, CDR2 LQKENI. DNA for the CDR3: TGTGCCAGCTCACCAATGTCTCTAGCGGGACTGAACACCGGGGAGCTGTTTTTT. Translated, it gives CASSPMSLAGLNTGELFF.

The gene calls are TRBV6-1 and TRBJ2-2; TRBD1 matches 9 bases. Per germline, CDR1 MNHNS and CDR2 SASEGT. The junction had 3 bases not matched to a gene; V was cut back by 6 bases and J by 1 base. This CDR3 is 15 amino acids long. CDR3 protein: CASRRDRVNTGELFF. In DNA, the CDR3 is TGTGCCAGCAGAAGGGACAGGGTGAACACCGGGGAGCTGTTTTTT.

J is TRBJ2-1 and V is TRBV6-5; D tentatively reads TRBD1 or TRBD2 (5 bases each). Trimming took 6 bases from V and 9 from J, leaving 21 bases between them. The V gene's germline CDR1 is MNHEY and CDR2 SVGAGI. This CDR3 has 15 residues. For the CDR3, the DNA is TGTGCCAGCAGGAACGACCCAGGGAGAGCGAGTGAGCAGTTCTTC. Amino acid sequence: CASRNDPGRASEQFF.

This clone was seen a few times. The chain carries TRBV2 and TRBJ2-5; 12 bases line up with TRBD1. Trimming took 7 bases from V and 4 from J; bases not matched to a gene: 4. Germline-derived CDR1 and CDR2 are SNHLY and FYNNEI. CDR3 length equals 14 residues. CDR3 region: CASTRDRGRETQYF. The DNA for the CDR3 is TGTGCCAGCACCAGGGACAGGGGGCGAGAGACCCAGTACTTC.

This chain uses TRBV28 with TRBJ1-2; D not resolved. CDR3 length: 13 residues. With 2 bases removed from V and 1 base from J, the gap between germline ends came to 5 bases. The germline V gene encodes CDR1 MDHEN and CDR2 SYDVKM. CDR3 bases: TGTGCCAGCAGTTTAGAAGTTAACTATGGCTACACCTTC. Translating it yields CASSLEVNYGYTF.

This clone occurred once. The chain is built from TRBV19 and TRBJ1-4, with TRBD1 identical over 8 bases. Per germline, CDR1 LNHDA and CDR2 SQIVND (reference sequence). The CDR3 runs 15 residues. V was clipped by 0 bases and J by 5 bases; unmatched bases: 2. CDR3 protein: CASSIEGDRNEKLFF. CDR3 in DNA: TGTGCCAGTAGTATAGAGGGGGACAGGAATGAAAAACTGTTTTTT.

CDR3 sequence: CAWSLGGAANTQYF. DNA for the CDR3: TGTGCCTGGAGTCTAGGCGGTGCTGCCAATACGCAGTATTTT. The V call is TRBV30, the J call TRBJ2-3; D ambiguous. Trimming cost V 2 bases and J 7 bases, with 16 bases left between them. The CDR3 length is 14 residues. CDR1 is GTSNPN, CDR2 SVGIG, per germline (reference sequence).

This clone was observed a handful of times. The V call is TRBV6-5, the J call TRBJ1-2, with a possible D match to TRBD1 (6 bases). V lost 4 bases and J 2 bases, leaving 8 bases between the germline ends. Germline V lookup: CDR1 MNHEY, CDR2 SVGAGI. The CDR3 consists of 13 residues. The CDR3 is CASSFGTNYGYTF. CDR3 DNA: TGTGCCAGCAGTTTCGGGACAAACTATGGCTACACCTTC.

CDR3 sequence: CASSTQREGRREQFF. CDR3 in DNA: TGTGCCAGTAGTACCCAGCGGGAGGGCCGAAGAGAGCAGTTCTTC. The chain is built from TRBV19 and TRBJ2-1; 10 bases match TRBD2. The V and J ends lost 4 bases and 10 bases, in that order; junction bases with no gene match: 10. Germline V gene lookup returns CDR1 LNHDA and CDR2 SQIVND (reference sequence). This CDR3 has 15 amino acids.

V and J are TRBV7-2 and TRBJ2-3; 10 positions match TRBD1. Germline CDR1 and CDR2: SGHTA and FQGNSA. The CDR3 totals 15 residues. J lost 3 bases, V lost 3 bases, and 3 bases had no gene match. The CDR3 loop is CASSLDRGYTDTQYF. CDR3 nucleotides: TGTGCCAGCAGCTTGGACAGGGGGTATACAGATACGCAGTATTTT.

The rearrangement joins TRBV19 to TRBJ1-1, with D perhaps matching TRBD1 (5 bases). V lost 5 bases, J lost 7 bases, and 14 bases lay in between. CDR3 length: 13 residues. CDR1 and CDR2 from the germline V gene are LNHDA and SQIVND (reference sequence). As DNA, the CDR3 is TGTGCCAGTAGTCCCGGCAGGGACCTTGAAGCTTTCTTT. Its translation: CASSPGRDLEAFF.

The rearrangement links TRBV28 to TRBJ2-1; D gene ambiguous. The germline V gene has CDR1 MDHEN and CDR2 SYDVKM. The CDR3 runs 14 residues. V gave up 1 base and J gave up 7 bases, with 11 bases separating them. The CDR3 reads CASSLSLGLNEQFF. For the CDR3, the DNA is TGTGCCAGCAGTTTATCATTGGGTCTAAATGAGCAGTTCTTC. Drawing the rest from reference TRBV28 and TRBJ2-1, the complete variable domain is DVKVTQSSRYLVKRTGEKVFLECVQDMDHENMFWYRQDPGLGLRLIYFSYDVKMKEKGDIPEGYSVSREKKERFSLILESASTNQTSMYLCASSLSLGLNEQFFGPGTRLTVL.

This clone was detected once. The rearrangement links TRBV5-1 to TRBJ2-1; maybe TRBD2 (6 bases). This CDR3 is 15 amino acids long. V was cut by 7 bases and J by 9 bases, with 23 bases left in between. CDR1 is SGHRS, CDR2 YFSETQ, per germline. CDR3 residues: CASHDSGPSAGEQFF. The CDR3 bases are TGCGCCAGCCACGATTCCGGGCCTTCAGCGGGTGAGCAGTTCTTC.

The chain links TRBV27 to TRBJ1-5; no clear D. CDR3 size: 15 residues. CDR1 is MNHEY, CDR2 SMNVEV, per germline (reference sequence). The V and J ends lost 3 bases and 2 bases respectively, with 11 bases between them. CDR3 loop: CASSLAGLGNQPQHF. CDR3 DNA: TGTGCCAGCAGTTTGGCAGGACTCGGCAATCAGCCCCAGCATTTT.

This clone occurred a few times. CDR3 region: CSFGQGKRIGEQYV. CDR3 coding DNA: TGTTCTTTCGGACAGGGGAAAAGGATAGGCGAGCAGTACGTC. The gene calls are TRBV19 and TRBJ2-7; 9 bases fit TRBD1. This CDR3 is built from 14 residues. Germline CDR1 LNHDA, CDR2 SQIVND (reference sequence).

The chain couples TRBV19 to TRBJ2-3; no firm D call. Trimming took 5 bases from V and 4 from J, leaving 10 bases between them. The CDR3 totals 13 residues. Germline CDR1 reads LNHDA; CDR2 reads SQIVND (reference sequence). The CDR3 loop is CASSLRPSDTQYF. The CDR3 DNA sequence: TGTGCCAGTAGTCTCCGACCGTCAGATACGCAGTATTTT. The full variable domain, its missing parts supplied by reference TRBV19 and TRBJ2-3, is DGGITQSPKYLFRKEGQNVTLSCEQNLNHDAMYWYRQDPGQGLRLIYYSQIVNDFQKGDIAEGYSVSREKKESFPLTVTSAQKNPTAFYLCASSLRPSDTQYFGPGTRLTVL.

This clone was found once. The chain carries TRBV4-3 and TRBJ1-5; D is unclear. The germline V gene encodes CDR1 LGHNA and CDR2 YSLEER. The CDR3 sequence is 15 residues long. V was clipped by 0 bases and J by 4 bases, with 10 bases between them. CDR3 sequence: CASSQDVFGNQPQHF. CDR3 coding DNA: TGCGCCAGCAGCCAAGACGTCTTCGGAAATCAGCCCCAGCATTTT.

The chain recombines TRBV10-3 with TRBJ1-2; D perhaps matches TRBD1 (6 bases). Germline V lookup: CDR1 ENHRY, CDR2 SYGVKD. The CDR3 contains 14 residues. V was pared by 6 bases and J by 6 bases, with 17 bases between. The CDR3 sequence is CAISANREMDGYTF. In DNA, the CDR3 is TGTGCCATCAGCGCAAACAGGGAGATGGATGGCTACACCTTC.

V is TRBV29-1 and J is TRBJ2-5; TRBD2 might be the D (5 bases). CDR1 SQVTM and CDR2 ANQGSEA come from the germline V gene. V was cut by 3 bases and J by 5 bases, with 16 bases left in between. The CDR3 totals 14 residues. CDR3 protein: CSVDASVEGETQYF. For the CDR3, the DNA is TGCAGCGTTGATGCCAGCGTCGAGGGCGAGACCCAGTACTTC.

V and J are TRBV5-4 and TRBJ1-5; a possible D gene is TRBD1 (5 bases). The CDR3 consists of 15 residues. Germline CDR1 and CDR2: SGHNT and YYREEE (reference sequence). V shed 1 base and J shed 3 bases, with 11 bases lying between them. In DNA, the CDR3 is TGTGCCAGCAGCTTGCAAGGGGAGTTCAATCAGCCCCAGCATTTT. Amino acids: CASSLQGEFNQPQHF.

The rearrangement joins TRBV6-1 to TRBJ2-1, with a tentative D call TRBD1 (5 bases). Deletions cut 9 bases from V and 1 base from J, with 10 bases between. Germline CDR1 is MNHNS and CDR2 is SASEGT. The CDR3 consists of 13 residues. The CDR3 nucleotides read TGTGCCAGTCAGACAGATTCCTACAATGAGCAGTTCTTC. This translates into CASQTDSYNEQFF.

The rearrangement links TRBV6-5 to TRBJ1-3; weak D call: TRBD1 (6 bases). V shed 11 bases and J shed 0 bases, with 14 bases lying between them. Germline V gene data show CDR1 as MNHEY and CDR2 as SVGAGI. The CDR3 is 14 residues long. CDR3 protein: CAGSQGSSGNTIYF. CDR3 coding DNA: TGTGCCGGTTCCCAGGGGTCCTCTGGAAACACCATATATTTT.

The chain employs TRBV12-5 and TRBJ2-5; D ambiguous. The CDR3 covers 14 residues. The germline V and J ends were trimmed by 2 bases and 0 bases, with 7 bases remaining between them. CDR1 and CDR2 from the germline V gene are LGHNT and FRNRAP. CDR3: CASGLNGNQETQYF. CDR3 sequence (DNA): TGTGCTAGTGGTTTGAACGGTAACCAAGAGACCCAGTACTTC.

The table lists this clone with a few counts. The chain is built from TRBV9 and TRBJ2-1; 10 bases line up with TRBD2. Germline CDR1 reads SGDLS; CDR2 reads YYNGEE. The V segment lost 3 bases and the J segment 6 bases; nucleotides outside the gene matches: 21. This CDR3 spans 20 amino acids. Here the CDR3 reads CASSAPGGLAGDPLTNEQFF. The CDR3 DNA sequence: TGTGCCAGCAGCGCTCCGGGGGGGCTAGCGGGAGATCCACTCACCAATGAGCAGTTCTTC.

The genes are TRBV9 and TRBJ2-5; TRBD1 is a possible D gene (6 bases). Trimming shortened V by 0 bases and J by 5 bases, and 17 bases separated the two germline ends. The CDR3 has 16 amino acids. Per the germline V gene, CDR1 is SGDLS and CDR2 is YYNGEE. The CDR3: CASSVEGQNIVETQYF. As DNA, the CDR3 is TGTGCCAGCAGCGTAGAGGGACAAAATATTGTCGAGACCCAGTACTTC.

V and J are TRBV6-1 and TRBJ2-7, with 8 bases fitting TRBD1. The germline V gene encodes CDR1 MNHNS and CDR2 SASEGT. CDR3 length: 14 amino acids. V trimming: 10 bases; J trimming: 3 bases; junction bases outside the gene matches: 11. CDR3 DNA: TGTGCCACCAGAGGACAGGGCTCGGTCTACGAGCAGTACTTC. Protein sequence: CATRGQGSVYEQYF.

This clone occurred a few times. The chain employs TRBV19 and TRBJ1-4; 9 nucleotides align to TRBD1. CDR1 LNHDA and CDR2 SQIVND come from the germline V gene (reference sequence). J was trimmed by 5 bases and V by 7 bases; bases with no gene match: 5. The length of the CDR3 is 14 residues. The CDR3 loop reads CASTPDRGNEKLFF. CDR3 nucleotide sequence: TGTGCCAGTACCCCCGACAGGGGGAATGAAAAACTGTTTTTT.

Only one count was recorded for this clone. The rearrangement joins TRBV7-9 to TRBJ2-7; D tentatively fits TRBD1 or TRBD2 (5 bases each). The V end lost 1 base, the J end lost 2 bases, and 9 bases lay between the germline ends. This CDR3 is 14 amino acids long. The germline CDR1 and CDR2 sequences are SEHNR and FQNEAQ (reference sequence). The CDR3 protein is CASSLDGTTYEQYV. In nucleotides, the CDR3 is TGTGCCAGCAGCTTAGACGGGACCACCTACGAGCAGTACGTC.

This clone came up a few times. This chain connects TRBV5-1 to TRBJ1-4; D remains ambiguous. Trimming pared 0 bases from V and 10 bases from J, leaving 13 bases between. The CDR3 extends over 14 amino acids. The germline V gene encodes CDR1 SGHRS and CDR2 YFSETQ. Here the CDR3 reads CASSLDQAPGKLFF. For the CDR3, the DNA is TGCGCCAGCAGCTTGGATCAGGCTCCGGGAAAACTGTTTTTT.